Listed here are 10 T cell receptor beta chains from one sample, sequenced in a study of CD8+ T cells in alopecia areata. Extraction of RNA preceded its reverse transcription into cDNA, which served as the sequencing template. Generated by immunoSEQ multiplex PCR, the TCRdb table keeps only in-frame clones and is missing some. The sample has some 110,000 clones, none seen only once. Sequenced input: lesional skin. Source of these receptors: a C3H/HeJ mouse with alopecia areata. This strain's MHC haplotype is H2-k.

On this clone: Gene and germline names: mouse. The read terminates 4 residues ahead of where the CDR3 ends, so the germline J gene completes it. The same CDR3 also results from other DNA sequences found in this sample. The V call is TRBV13-3, the J call TRBJ2-4; 9 nucleotides align to TRBD2. Losses at the gene ends were 5 bases for V and 1 base for J; bases not matched to a gene: 2. The CDR3 extends over 14 amino acids. CDR1 is NNHDY, CDR2 SYVADS, per germline. The CDR3 DNA, read in part, is TGTGCCAGCAGCCCTGGGGGGGGTCAAAAC. Protein: CASSPGGGQN. The complete CDR3 protein is CASSPGGGQNTLYF. The full variable domain, completed using reference TRBV13-3 and TRBJ2-4, is EAAVTQSPRSKVAVTGGKVTLSCHQTNNHDYMYWYRQDTGHGLRLIHYSYVADSTEKGDIPDGYKASRPSQENFSLILELASLSQTAVYFCASSPGGGQNTLYFGAGTRLSVL.

This clone was counted only a few times. Mouse names are used for the genes. Read sequence stops 4 residues before the CDR3 end, and the germline J gene provides the missing end. The chain joins TRBV19 to TRBJ2-5; TRBD2 agrees at 8 bases. Per germline, CDR1 FNHDT and CDR2 SITEND (reference sequence). CDR3 length: 13 residues. Partial CDR3 DNA: TGTGCCAGCAGTATACGACTGGGGGAC. This encodes CASSIRLGD. The whole CDR3 reads CASSIRLGDTQYF.

This clone was detected ten times or more. The gene symbols are mouse symbols. Coverage ceases 4 residues before the CDR3 finishes, and the germline J gene fills in the end. V gene TRBV19 combines with J gene TRBJ2-2, with 10 bases matching TRBD2. Germline V gene sequence: CDR1 FNHDT, CDR2 SITEND (reference sequence). With V trimmed by 2 bases and J by 2 bases, 0 bases remained unmatched. The CDR3 runs 15 residues. The CDR3 DNA, read in part, is TGTGCCAGCAGTATCTGGGGGGGCAACACCGGG. Protein product: CASSIWGGNTG. From start to end, the CDR3 is CASSIWGGNTGQLYF.

This clone was seen more than once but under ten times. Germline and genes here are mouse. The CDR3 sequence: CASRPGPANTGQLYF. Partial CDR3 DNA: TGTGCCAGCAGACCTGGCCCTGCAAACACCGGG. The V and J genes are TRBV13-3 and TRBJ2-2, with unresolved D. The DNA ends 4 residues before the CDR3 does, and the rest of the CDR3 is filled in from the germline J gene. The CDR3 totals 15 residues. In germline, CDR1 is NNHDY, CDR2 SYVADS. With 5 bases removed from V and 0 bases from J, the gap between germline ends came to 11 bases.

Notes on this clone: Germline and genes: mouse. The missing CDR3 end, 4 residues past where the read stops, is filled in from the germline J gene. J is TRBJ1-4 and V is TRBV19; 10 bases match TRBD1. The CDR3 is 16 residues long. Germline values: CDR1 FNHDT, CDR2 SITEND (reference sequence). CDR3 bases read: TGTGCCAGCAGTATAGCGAAGGGACAGGGGACCGAA. Its translation is CASSIAKGQGTE. The complete CDR3 protein is CASSIAKGQGTERLFF.

This clone was counted only a few times. Gene labels here are mouse ones. The read terminates 4 residues before the CDR3 end, so the remaining end is supplied by the germline J gene. The rearrangement joins TRBV1 to TRBJ2-5; 9 bases align to TRBD2. The V and J ends lost 9 bases and 3 bases, in that order; junction bases with no gene match: 4. The CDR3 loop spans 13 amino acids. Looked up from germline, CDR1 is NSQYPW and CDR2 is LRSPGD (reference sequence). The covered CDR3 bases are TGCACCTGTGGGGGGGCGCAACAAGAC. Its protein is CTCGGAQQD. The whole CDR3 protein reads CTCGGAQQDTQYF.

This clone was seen at least ten times. Genes and germline are mouse. The read ends 4 residues early relative to the CDR3; the germline J gene fills the gap. The chain combines TRBV13-3 with TRBJ2-3, with unresolved D. Per the germline V gene, CDR1 is NNHDY and CDR2 is SYVADS. The V gene lost 2 bases and the J gene lost 0 bases, with 13 bases spanning the gap. The CDR3 is 16 residues long. CDR3 sequence reads: CASSERRNPSAETLYF. The sequenced part of the CDR3 DNA is TGTGCCAGCAGTGAACGCAGGAACCCTAGTGCAGAA.

In this sample, this clone turned up a few times. The genes and germline here are from mouse. The read ends 4 residues before the CDR3 terminus; that terminus is restored from the germline J gene. The chain combines TRBV13-1 with TRBJ1-4; D not certain. V dropped 6 bases and J dropped 3 bases, with 9 bases sitting between them. Germline assignment: CDR1 NSHNY and CDR2 SYGAGN. The CDR3 has 13 residues. The sequenced CDR3 bases are TGTGCCAGCACCAGATCCCCCAACGAA. It codes for CASTRSPNE. The full CDR3 sequence reads CASTRSPNERLFF.

As concerns this clone: The gene names here belong to mouse. The CDR3 here is CASRPGQGLAEQFF. CDR3 DNA, as far as it was read: TGTGCCAGCAGGCCGGGACAGGGTCTTGCT. This chain links TRBV13-3 with TRBJ2-1, with 9 bases that match TRBD1. Read sequence stops 4 residues before the CDR3 end, and the germline J gene provides the missing end. Looked up from germline, CDR1 is NNHDY and CDR2 is SYVADS. The CDR3 consists of 14 residues. Trimming took 5 bases from V and 6 from J; bases not matched to a gene: 6.

With regard to this clone: Gene names are the mouse ones. The DNA ends 4 residues before the CDR3 does, and the rest of the CDR3 is filled in from the germline J gene. The chain combines TRBV13-3 with TRBJ2-1; possibly TRBD2 for D (7 bases). Germline CDR1 reads NNHDY; CDR2 reads SYVADS. Trimming took 2 bases from V and 0 from J, leaving 15 bases between them. The CDR3 spans 17 residues. The part of the CDR3 DNA that was read is TGTGCCAGCAGTGAGCTGGGGGCGTCCTATAACTATGCT. This gives the protein CASSELGASYNYA. The full CDR3 protein is CASSELGASYNYAEQFF.